The text below deals with one T cell receptor beta chain. Antigen unknown. This entry belongs to a study of cytomegalovirus exposure and HLA in healthy donors. Study-wide points: High sensitivity and specificity were reportedly achieved when the classifier diagnosed cytomegalovirus status. In the 120 validation repertoires, approximately 94% of cluster scores exceeded 0, per a later analysis.

The germline V gene encodes CDR1 MGHDK and CDR2 SYGVNS. V was clipped by 4 bases and J by 5 bases, with 11 bases between them. The CDR3 has 13 amino acids. The assay was immunoSEQ multiplex PCR, and TCRdb's table has in-frame clones only and misses some. The data hold over 85,000 clones, with about nine tenths observed a single time. Material: PBMCs. This clonotype was obtained from a woman aged 18 to 35 in good health and CMV-seronegative. The chain employs TRBV25-1 and TRBJ2-5; maybe TRBD2 (6 bases). The CDR3 DNA reads as TGTGCCAGCAGTGTAGGCGGAGGGGAGACCCAGTACTTC. Amino acids: CASSVGGGETQYF.